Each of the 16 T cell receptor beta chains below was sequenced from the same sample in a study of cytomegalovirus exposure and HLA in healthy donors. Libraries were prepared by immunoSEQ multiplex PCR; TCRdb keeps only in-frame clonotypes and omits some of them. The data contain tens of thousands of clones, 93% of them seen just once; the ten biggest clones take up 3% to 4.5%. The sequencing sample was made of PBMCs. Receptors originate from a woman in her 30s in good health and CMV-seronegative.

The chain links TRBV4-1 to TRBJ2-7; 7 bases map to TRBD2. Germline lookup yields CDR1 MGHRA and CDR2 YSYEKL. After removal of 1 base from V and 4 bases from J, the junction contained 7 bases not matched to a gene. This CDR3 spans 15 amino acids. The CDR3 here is CASSQAGTTSYEQYF. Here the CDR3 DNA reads TGCGCCAGCAGCCAAGCCGGGACTACTTCTTACGAGCAGTACTTC.

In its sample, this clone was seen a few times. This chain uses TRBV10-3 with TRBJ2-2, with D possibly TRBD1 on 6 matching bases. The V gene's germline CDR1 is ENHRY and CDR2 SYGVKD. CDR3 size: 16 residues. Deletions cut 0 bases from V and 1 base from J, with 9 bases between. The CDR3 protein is CAISESPGQNTGELFF. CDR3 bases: TGTGCCATCAGTGAGTCACCGGGACAGAACACCGGGGAGCTGTTTTTT.

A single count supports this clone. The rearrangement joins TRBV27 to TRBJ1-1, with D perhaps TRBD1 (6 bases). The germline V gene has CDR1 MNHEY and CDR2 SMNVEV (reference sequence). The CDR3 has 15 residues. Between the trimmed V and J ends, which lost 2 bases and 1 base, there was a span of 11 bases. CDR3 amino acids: CASSLHGGTNTEAFF. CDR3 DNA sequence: TGTGCCAGCAGTTTACATGGGGGCACGAACACTGAAGCTTTCTTT.

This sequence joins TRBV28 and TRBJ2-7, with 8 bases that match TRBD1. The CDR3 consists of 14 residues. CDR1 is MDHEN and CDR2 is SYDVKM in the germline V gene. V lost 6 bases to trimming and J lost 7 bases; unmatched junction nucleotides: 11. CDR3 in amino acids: CASSPDRGLGEQYF. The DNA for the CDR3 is TGTGCCAGCAGCCCCGACAGGGGATTAGGGGAGCAGTACTTC.

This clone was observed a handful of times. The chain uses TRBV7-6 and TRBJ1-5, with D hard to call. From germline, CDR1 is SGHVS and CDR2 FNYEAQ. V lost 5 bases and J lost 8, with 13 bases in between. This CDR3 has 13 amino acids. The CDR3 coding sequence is TGTGCCAGCAGCCCCCGTCAGGTGGAGCCCCAGCATTTT. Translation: CASSPRQVEPQHF.

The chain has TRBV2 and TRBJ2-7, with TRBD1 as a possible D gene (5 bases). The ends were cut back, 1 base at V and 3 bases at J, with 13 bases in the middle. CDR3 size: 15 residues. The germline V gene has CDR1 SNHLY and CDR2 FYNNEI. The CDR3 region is CASSEEQGPLYEQYF. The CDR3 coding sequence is TGTGCCAGCAGTGAAGAGCAGGGCCCCCTCTACGAGCAGTACTTC.

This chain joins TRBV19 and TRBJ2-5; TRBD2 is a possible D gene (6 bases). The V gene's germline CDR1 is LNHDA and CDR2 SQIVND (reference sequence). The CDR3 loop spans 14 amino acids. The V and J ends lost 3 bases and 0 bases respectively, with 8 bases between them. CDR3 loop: CASSIGRNQETQYF. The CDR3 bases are TGTGCCAGTAGTATCGGGAGAAACCAAGAGACCCAGTACTTC.

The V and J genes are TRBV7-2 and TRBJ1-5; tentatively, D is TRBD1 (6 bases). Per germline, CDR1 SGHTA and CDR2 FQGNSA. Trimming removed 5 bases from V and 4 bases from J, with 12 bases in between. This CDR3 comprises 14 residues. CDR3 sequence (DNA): TGTGCCAGCAGCGGACAGTGGGAAAATCAGCCCCAGCATTTT. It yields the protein CASSGQWENQPQHF.

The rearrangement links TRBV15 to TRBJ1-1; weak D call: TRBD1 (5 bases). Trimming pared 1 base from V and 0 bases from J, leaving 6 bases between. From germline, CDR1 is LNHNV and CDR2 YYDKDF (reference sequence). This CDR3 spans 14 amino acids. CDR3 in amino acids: CATSRGQLNTEAFF. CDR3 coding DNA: TGTGCCACCAGCAGAGGACAGCTGAACACTGAAGCTTTCTTT.

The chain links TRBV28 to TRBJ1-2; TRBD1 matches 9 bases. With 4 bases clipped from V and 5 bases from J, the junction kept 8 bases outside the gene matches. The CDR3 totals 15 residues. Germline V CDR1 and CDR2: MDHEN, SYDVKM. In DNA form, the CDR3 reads TGTGCCAGCAGTTGGGGGGACAGGGAGAGTTATGGCTACACCTTC. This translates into CASSWGDRESYGYTF.

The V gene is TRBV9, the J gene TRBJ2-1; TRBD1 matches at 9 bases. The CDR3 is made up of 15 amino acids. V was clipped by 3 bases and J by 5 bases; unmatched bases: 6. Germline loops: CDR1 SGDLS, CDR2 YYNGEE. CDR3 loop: CASSAPGQGDNEQFF. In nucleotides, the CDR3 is TGTGCCAGCAGCGCCCCGGGACAGGGAGACAATGAGCAGTTCTTC.

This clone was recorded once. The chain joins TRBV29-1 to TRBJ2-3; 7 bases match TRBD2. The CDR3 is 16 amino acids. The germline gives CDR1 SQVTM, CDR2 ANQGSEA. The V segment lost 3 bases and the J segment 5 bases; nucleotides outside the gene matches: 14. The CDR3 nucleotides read TGCAGCGTTGACCGCCGGCTAGCGGACCTCGAAGATACGCAGTATTTT. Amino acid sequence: CSVDRRLADLEDTQYF.

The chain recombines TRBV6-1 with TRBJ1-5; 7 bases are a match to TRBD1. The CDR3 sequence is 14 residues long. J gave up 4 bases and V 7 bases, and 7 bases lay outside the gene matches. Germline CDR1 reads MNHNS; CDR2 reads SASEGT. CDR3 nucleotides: TGTGCCAGCATCCCGACAGGGTCAAATCAGCCCCAGCATTTT. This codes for CASIPTGSNQPQHF.

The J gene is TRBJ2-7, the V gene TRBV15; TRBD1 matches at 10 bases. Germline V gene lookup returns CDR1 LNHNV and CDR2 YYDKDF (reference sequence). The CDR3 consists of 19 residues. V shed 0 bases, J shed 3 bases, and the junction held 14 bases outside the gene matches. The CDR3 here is CATSRDRGDRGTRLYEQYF. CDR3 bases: TGTGCCACCAGCAGAGATCGGGGGGACAGGGGAACGCGTCTCTACGAGCAGTACTTC.

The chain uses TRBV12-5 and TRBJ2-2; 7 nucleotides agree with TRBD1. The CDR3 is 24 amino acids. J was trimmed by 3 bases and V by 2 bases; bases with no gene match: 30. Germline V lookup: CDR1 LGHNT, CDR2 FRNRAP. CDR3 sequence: CASGLYLSVDPNGTTGFDTGELFF. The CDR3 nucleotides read TGTGCTAGTGGTTTGTATTTATCTGTCGATCCCAACGGGACGACAGGGTTCGACACCGGGGAGCTGTTTTTT.

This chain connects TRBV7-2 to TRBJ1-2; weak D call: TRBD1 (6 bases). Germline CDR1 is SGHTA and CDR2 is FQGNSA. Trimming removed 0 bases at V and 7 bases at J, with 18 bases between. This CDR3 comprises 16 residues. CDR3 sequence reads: CASSLAGRTVVGGYTF. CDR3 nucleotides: TGTGCCAGCAGCTTAGCGGGCCGGACAGTTGTCGGTGGCTACACCTTC.